This T cell receptor (beta chain) was recorded in a study of blood T cell repertoires in COVID-19. Study as a whole: The United States, Italy and Spain were the sources of the acute and convalescent COVID-19 samples. The cDNA or gDNA used as material had been derived from T cells, B-cell-depleted T cells, or PBMCs.

Original analysis: Reference gene primer amplification gave nucleated cell count estimates. Profiling relied on immunoSEQ multiplex PCR, and the TCRdb table lists in-frame clones only, not all of them. The V and J calls and clone size are taken from that table; D and trimming were inferred from the DNA. The sample lists tens of thousands of clones; roughly 85% were seen once. The CDR3 covers 16 residues. J was trimmed by 3 bases and V by 8 bases; bases with no gene match: 11. The germline gives CDR1 MDHEN, CDR2 SYDVKM. This rearrangement joins TRBV28 to TRBJ2-7, with 12 nucleotides matching TRBD2. Sequenced input: peripheral blood. The TCR originated in a human donor in a cohort sampled during active COVID-19. This CDR3 reads CASYGLAGPLGYEQYF. DNA for the CDR3: TGTGCCAGCTACGGACTAGCGGGGCCCCTAGGCTACGAGCAGTACTTC.